Following are 24 T cell receptor beta chains from one sample sequenced in a study of technical replicates of blood from a few donors. This table comes from immunoSEQ multiplex PCR, and its TCRdb copy is limited to in-frame clones, with some not included. This sample has about 81,000 clones, with roughly 77% found just once. The specimen sequenced was PBMCs. These TCRs come from a human donor in good health. Some clones in this sample may be carry-over from other donors' samples.

The CDR3 sequence is CASSLGRGLTDTQYF. The CDR3 DNA reads as TGCGCCAGCAGCTTGGGAAGAGGGTTGACAGATACGCAGTATTTT. V and J are TRBV5-1 and TRBJ2-3, with D possibly matching TRBD2 (5 bases). Trimming pared 0 bases from V and 3 bases from J, leaving 11 bases between. This CDR3 comprises 15 residues. Germline V CDR1 and CDR2: SGHRS, YFSETQ.

The rearrangement links TRBV7-3 to TRBJ1-5; D may be TRBD1 (6 bases). There are 11 residues in the CDR3. Trimming shortened V by 1 base and J by 15 bases, and 10 bases separated the two germline ends. Germline V gene data show CDR1 as SGHTA and CDR2 as FQGTGA. The CDR3 protein is CASSLNRATHF. In DNA form, the CDR3 reads TGTGCCAGCAGCTTAAACAGGGCTACGCATTTT.

The table lists this clone with a count of one. This chain uses TRBV13 with TRBJ1-2, with D maybe TRBD1 (5 bases). The ends were cut back, 0 bases at V and 7 bases at J, with 24 bases in the middle. Germline-derived CDR1 and CDR2 are PRHDT and FYEKMQ (reference sequence). The CDR3 is 18 residues long. CDR3 loop: CASSLGRPLRGTYGGYTF. The CDR3 DNA reads TGTGCCAGCAGCTTAGGCCGTCCGCTTCGGGGGACCTATGGTGGCTACACCTTC.

The chain joins TRBV10-1 to TRBJ1-1; D may be TRBD1 (5 bases). This CDR3 is built from 14 residues. Trimming removed 7 bases at V and 8 bases at J, with 20 bases between. Germline CDR1 is WNHNN and CDR2 is SYGVQD (reference sequence). The CDR3 sequence: CASTPCRDFSEAFF. The DNA for the CDR3 is TGCGCCAGCACTCCCTGCCGGGACTTTTCGGAAGCTTTCTTT.

This clone was seen a few times. V is TRBV4-1 and J is TRBJ2-2; possible D gene TRBD2, 6 bases. Trimming pared 0 bases from V and 5 bases from J, leaving 10 bases between. From germline, CDR1 is MGHRA and CDR2 YSYEKL. This CDR3 is 15 amino acids long. Here the CDR3 DNA reads TGCGCCAGCAGCCAAGAGGGGGGTCCGACCGGGGAGCTGTTTTTT. This sequence encodes CASSQEGGPTGELFF.

The chain is built from TRBV14 and TRBJ2-5, with a weak D call TRBD2 (7 bases). The V end was cut by 2 bases, the J end by 7 bases, with 23 bases between. This CDR3 comprises 17 residues. Germline CDR1 and CDR2: SGHDN and FVKESK. Written as DNA, the CDR3 is TGTGCCAGCAGCCAAAAAAGGGGGACTACCGTCCTCGGGACCCAGTACTTC. It translates to CASSQKRGTTVLGTQYF. The entire variable domain, with the rest obtained from reference TRBV14 and TRBJ2-5, is as follows: EAGVTQFPSHSVIEKGQTVTLRCDPISGHDNLYWYRRVMGKEIKFLLHFVKESKQDESGMPNNRFLAERTGGTYSTLKVQPAELEDSGVYFCASSQKRGTTVLGTQYFGPGTRLLVL.

The chain recombines TRBV6-5 with TRBJ2-7, with 11 bases lining up with TRBD2. This CDR3 has 15 residues. J gave up 3 bases and V 4 bases, and 5 bases lay outside the gene matches. Germline-derived CDR1 and CDR2 are MNHEY and SVGAGI. The CDR3: CASSSLAGGDYEQYF. Here the CDR3 DNA reads TGTGCCAGCAGTTCCCTAGCGGGGGGAGACTACGAGCAGTACTTC.

This chain connects TRBV19 to TRBJ1-5; the match to TRBD1 covers 7 bases. Germline loops: CDR1 LNHDA, CDR2 SQIVND (reference sequence). The V and J ends lost 4 bases and 2 bases, in that order; junction bases with no gene match: 5. This CDR3 contains 15 residues. CDR3 loop: CASSRRGQGNQPQHF. In DNA, the CDR3 is TGTGCCAGTAGTAGGAGGGGGCAGGGCAATCAGCCCCAGCATTTT.

V is TRBV30 and J is TRBJ2-3; D is perhaps TRBD2 (6 bases). CDR3 length: 14 residues. The V end was cut by 0 bases, the J end by 4 bases, with 11 bases between. Germline CDR1 and CDR2: GTSNPN and SVGIG (reference sequence). The CDR3 bases are TGTGCCTGGAGTGTCTCACTAGCCGCAGATACGCAGTATTTT. Residues: CAWSVSLAADTQYF.

The chain is built from TRBV19 and TRBJ2-3, with TRBD1 matching 7 bases. Germline V gene sequence: CDR1 LNHDA, CDR2 SQIVND (reference sequence). V lost 5 bases to trimming and J lost 2 bases; unmatched junction nucleotides: 7. The CDR3 runs 15 residues. CDR3: CASSVRDSVTDTQYF. The CDR3 DNA is TGTGCCAGTAGTGTCCGGGACAGCGTCACAGATACGCAGTATTTT.

The V gene is TRBV5-1, the J gene TRBJ1-2; maybe TRBD1 (5 bases). V dropped 0 bases and J dropped 4 bases, with 10 bases sitting between them. In germline, CDR1 is SGHRS, CDR2 YFSETQ. This CDR3 has 14 residues. CDR3 bases: TGCGCCAGCAGCTTGGAGGGGTGGGCCTATGGCTACACCTTC. The encoded protein is CASSLEGWAYGYTF.

This clone was seen many times. The chain uses TRBV6-1 and TRBJ1-2; 10 bases align to TRBD1. Germline V gene sequence: CDR1 MNHNS, CDR2 SASEGT. The CDR3 runs to 15 residues. V shed 5 bases and J 4 bases; nucleotides not matched to a gene: 7. CDR3 DNA: TGTGCCAGCAGTTCCTTGGGGACAGGGGCCTATGGCTACACCTTC. It codes for CASSSLGTGAYGYTF.

The V gene is TRBV6-5, the J gene TRBJ1-2; TRBD1 is a possible D gene (5 bases). Germline CDR1 and CDR2: MNHEY and SVGAGI. The CDR3 extends over 14 amino acids. The germline V and J ends were trimmed by 3 bases and 6 bases, with 14 bases remaining between them. The CDR3 nucleotides read TGTGCCAGCAGTTATTCCATGGGGGGAGATGGCTACACCTTC. Translating gives CASSYSMGGDGYTF.

The chain carries TRBV4-3 and TRBJ2-6; D is perhaps TRBD2 (5 bases). CDR1 is LGHNA, CDR2 YSLEER, per germline. The V gene lost 8 bases and the J gene lost 2 bases, with 13 bases spanning the gap. This CDR3 has 15 amino acids. CDR3: CASGTLRAGANVLTF. The DNA for the CDR3 is TGCGCCAGCGGTACTTTGAGGGCTGGGGCCAACGTCCTGACTTTC.

The chain combines TRBV7-2 with TRBJ1-5, with TRBD1 matching 7 bases. The trim removed 2 bases at V and 2 bases at J, leaving 6 bases unmatched. The CDR3 extends over 16 amino acids. Germline V gene data show CDR1 as SGHTA and CDR2 as FQGNSA. The CDR3 region has the DNA TGTGCCAGCAGCTTACGAGGGCAGGGGGGCAATCAGCCCCAGCATTTT. Translating gives CASSLRGQGGNQPQHF.

This clone has just one count. The rearrangement links TRBV9 to TRBJ2-1, with 8 nucleotides matching TRBD2. Losses at the gene ends were 2 bases for V and 9 bases for J; bases not matched to a gene: 10. Per germline, CDR1 SGDLS and CDR2 YYNGEE. This CDR3 has 15 residues. CDR3 in amino acids: CASSVGLGSVGEQFF. The CDR3 nucleotides read TGTGCCAGCAGCGTGGGACTAGGTAGTGTCGGTGAGCAGTTCTTC. The full variable domain, completed using reference TRBV9 and TRBJ2-1, is DSGVTQTPKHLITATGQRVTLRCSPRSGDLSVYWYQQSLDQGLQFLIQYYNGEERAKGNILERFSAQQFPDLHSELNLSSLELGDSALYFCASSVGLGSVGEQFFGPGTRLTVL.

V usage is TRBV7-9 and J usage is TRBJ2-1, with TRBD2 matching 13 bases. This CDR3 comprises 16 residues. CDR1 is SEHNR, CDR2 FQNEAQ, per germline (reference sequence). After removal of 5 bases from V and 7 bases from J, the junction contained 8 bases not matched to a gene. This CDR3 reads CASSNRLAGGQNEQFF. DNA for the CDR3: TGTGCCAGCAGCAACAGACTAGCGGGAGGTCAGAATGAGCAGTTCTTC.

This clone was detected once. The gene calls are TRBV18 and TRBJ1-3, with D unresolved. The CDR3 runs to 18 residues. Germline CDR1 reads KGHSH; CDR2 reads LQKENI. V was trimmed by 5 bases and J by 0 bases, leaving 20 bases between them. The CDR3 loop is CASSMSQPLRGSGNTIYF. As DNA, the CDR3 is TGTGCCAGCTCAATGTCCCAGCCTCTGAGAGGCTCTGGAAACACCATATATTTT.

This clone occurred a few times. The rearrangement uses TRBV5-1 and TRBJ1-2; D is perhaps TRBD1 (6 bases). The germline gives CDR1 SGHRS, CDR2 YFSETQ. V gave up 9 bases and J gave up 7 bases, with 25 bases separating them. This CDR3 spans 15 amino acids. This chain's CDR3 is CATRDGRGTPGGYTF. DNA for the CDR3: TGCGCCACCAGAGACGGCAGGGGCACTCCGGGTGGCTACACCTTC.

The DNA of the CDR3 is TGCGCCAGCAGCCATCAAACTACGCCGCGTCAGCGGTATTTT. Translation gives CASSHQTTPRQRYF. The chain employs TRBV4-1 and TRBJ2-3, with no clear D. Germline V gene data show CDR1 as MGHRA and CDR2 as YSYEKL. V was clipped by 3 bases and J by 14 bases, with 21 bases between them. The CDR3 is made up of 14 amino acids.

The J gene is TRBJ2-7, the V gene TRBV7-2; TRBD1 matches at 7 bases. Trimming cost V 0 bases and J 3 bases; bases outside gene matches: 8. This CDR3 region has 16 residues. Germline CDR1 SGHTA, CDR2 FQGNSA. The CDR3: CASSLAGQGELYEQYF. CDR3 DNA sequence: TGTGCCAGCAGCTTAGCGGGGCAGGGGGAACTCTACGAGCAGTACTTC.

The rearrangement links TRBV19 to TRBJ1-1; possibly TRBD1 for D (5 bases). The CDR3 has 14 amino acids. V lost 4 bases and J lost 0, with 9 bases in between. In germline, CDR1 is LNHDA, CDR2 SQIVND (reference sequence). The CDR3 DNA follows: TGTGCCAGTAGTACGACAGCCATGAACACTGAAGCTTTCTTT. It yields the protein CASSTTAMNTEAFF.

The chain couples TRBV5-1 to TRBJ2-5; 9 bases line up with TRBD2. The junction had 4 bases not matched to a gene; V was cut back by 0 bases and J by 1 base. Looked up from germline, CDR1 is SGHRS and CDR2 is YFSETQ. The CDR3 is 16 amino acids. The CDR3 coding sequence is TGCGCCAGCAGCTTGGTAGGACTAGCGCGCCAAGAGACCCAGTACTTC. This translates into CASSLVGLARQETQYF.

The J gene is TRBJ2-1, the V gene TRBV6-6; 14 positions agree with TRBD2. Looked up from germline, CDR1 is MNHNY and CDR2 is SVGAGI (reference sequence). The CDR3 has 16 residues. Germline trimming cut 5 bases from V and 4 bases from J; bases unmatched to any gene: 4. The CDR3 spells CASSRLAGGPYNEQFF. The DNA of the CDR3 is TGTGCCAGCAGTAGACTAGCGGGAGGGCCTTACAATGAGCAGTTCTTC.